Each of the 24 T cell receptor beta chains below was sequenced from the same sample in a study of OX40 agonist ivuxolimab in advanced cancers. Sequenced by immunoSEQ multiplex PCR; TCRdb stores in-frame clones only, minus some. The table lists several hundred clones, over 70% of them singletons. The source was CD4+ or CD8+ T cells sorted from blood, collected in a trial of the OX40 agonist ivuxolimab. Every receptor here comes from an adult with an advanced solid tumor such as melanoma, head and neck, liver or kidney cancer.

The chain has TRBV7-9 and TRBJ2-1; 10 nucleotides agree with TRBD2. The CDR3 covers 16 residues. Germline values: CDR1 SEHNR, CDR2 FQNEAQ (reference sequence). V lost 3 bases to trimming and J lost 3 bases; unmatched junction nucleotides: 5. The CDR3 loop reads CASSFRTSGGYNEQFF. The CDR3 nucleotides read TGTGCCAGCAGCTTTAGGACTAGCGGCGGCTACAATGAGCAGTTCTTC.

The J gene is TRBJ2-7, the V gene TRBV11-2, with 11 bases identical to TRBD2. The CDR3 has 14 residues. Trimming at V came to 4 bases and at J to 3 bases, leaving 2 bases not matched to a gene. Germline V gene data show CDR1 as SGHAT and CDR2 as FQNNGV. The CDR3 nucleotides are TGTGCCAGCAGCTACGGGACTAGCGGCTACGAGCAGTACTTC. It is translated as CASSYGTSGYEQYF.

This chain joins TRBV5-4 and TRBJ2-1; 11 bases line up with TRBD2. The ends lost 3 bases at V and 6 bases at J; junction bases unmatched: 11. CDR1 SGHNT and CDR2 YYREEE come from the germline V gene (reference sequence). This CDR3 spans 17 amino acids. In DNA, the CDR3 is TGTGCCAGCAGCTCGCTTGCTCCCGGGACTAGCGGCAATGAGCAGTTCTTC. Amino acids: CASSSLAPGTSGNEQFF.

The chain recombines TRBV18 with TRBJ2-6, with TRBD1 matching 11 bases. In germline, CDR1 is KGHSH, CDR2 LQKENI. Unmatched junction bases numbered 8, after V lost 8 bases and J lost 2 bases. CDR3 length: 17 amino acids. The CDR3 loop is CASSSGTGGPGANVLTF. DNA of the CDR3: TGTGCCAGCAGCTCCGGGACAGGGGGGCCTGGGGCCAACGTCCTGACTTTC.

In this sample, this clone turned up a few times. V gene TRBV18 combines with J gene TRBJ2-5; D not resolved. Trimming pared 1 base from V and 5 bases from J, leaving 5 bases between. The germline gives CDR1 KGHSH, CDR2 LQKENI. This CDR3 comprises 12 residues. Here the CDR3 DNA reads TGTGCCAGCTCACCACTCATGGAGACCCAGTACTTC. This sequence encodes CASSPLMETQYF.

V is TRBV6-1 and J is TRBJ2-7, with 16 bases identical to TRBD2. Germline lookup yields CDR1 MNHNS and CDR2 SASEGT. V dropped 3 bases and J dropped 11; count of bases not matched to a gene: 4. The CDR3 runs to 14 residues. In DNA form, the CDR3 reads TGTGCCAGCAGTGAGGCCGGGACTAGCGGGAGGGAGTACTTC. It specifies CASSEAGTSGREYF.

V and J are TRBV5-5 and TRBJ2-7; 7 nucleotides match TRBD1. Germline trimming cut 1 base from V and 7 bases from J; bases unmatched to any gene: 8. This CDR3 region has 14 residues. From germline, CDR1 is SGHKS and CDR2 YYEKEE (reference sequence). CDR3 in amino acids: CASSLQGVPGEQYF. The CDR3 region has the DNA TGTGCCAGCAGCTTGCAGGGGGTACCGGGGGAGCAGTACTTC.

The chain combines TRBV5-5 with TRBJ2-3; D uncertain. The CDR3 is 14 amino acids. The germline V and J ends were trimmed by 4 bases and 2 bases, with 11 bases remaining between them. Germline V gene sequence: CDR1 SGHKS, CDR2 YYEKEE (reference sequence). The CDR3 region has the DNA TGTGCCAGCAGCCCTAGGGAATACACAGATACGCAGTATTTT. Its protein is CASSPREYTDTQYF. Together with reference TRBV5-5 and TRBJ2-3, the CDR3 gives the full variable domain: DAGVTQSPTHLIKTRGQQVTLRCSPISGHKSVSWYQQVLGQGPQFIFQYYEKEERGRGNFPDRFSARQFPNYSSELNVNALLLGDSALYLCASSPREYTDTQYFGPGTRLTVL.

A word on this clone: Germline is not matched at one junction end, which may reflect a read error. The rearrangement uses TRBV2 and TRBJ2-6, with no clear D. The CDR3 is made up of 18 amino acids. From germline, CDR1 is SNHLY and CDR2 FYNNEI. The CDR3 DNA is TGTGCCAGCAGTAAGGATATTTACCGTACAAAGTCGGGCCAACGTCCTGACTTC. This codes for CASSKDIYRTKSGQRPDF.

The chain employs TRBV13 and TRBJ2-1; 11 positions match TRBD2. CDR1 PRHDT and CDR2 FYEKMQ come from the germline V gene (reference sequence). The CDR3 runs to 16 residues. V shed 5 bases and J 7 bases; nucleotides not matched to a gene: 10. CDR3 nucleotides: TGTGCCAGCAGCCCACCAACTAGCGGGAGTAGGAATGAGCAGTTCTTC. Protein product: CASSPPTSGSRNEQFF.

This clone occurred a few times. This sequence joins TRBV9 and TRBJ2-3; TRBD2 agrees at 8 bases. V shed 2 bases and J 3 bases; nucleotides not matched to a gene: 8. The CDR3 spans 16 residues. Germline V gene data show CDR1 as SGDLS and CDR2 as YYNGEE. DNA for the CDR3: TGTGCCAGCAGCGTTCGAACAGCGGGAGTAACAGATACGCAGTATTTT. Its protein is CASSVRTAGVTDTQYF.

The V call is TRBV19, the J call TRBJ1-5; no clear D gene. Per the germline V gene, CDR1 is LNHDA and CDR2 is SQIVND (reference sequence). The V end was cut by 2 bases, the J end by 0 bases, with 11 bases between. This CDR3 is built from 16 residues. CDR3 bases: TGTGCCAGTAGTATACGACGGAGTTATAGCAATCAGCCCCAGCATTTT. Amino acids: CASSIRRSYSNQPQHF. Full variable domain (missing parts from reference TRBV19 and TRBJ1-5): DGGITQSPKYLFRKEGQNVTLSCEQNLNHDAMYWYRQDPGQGLRLIYYSQIVNDFQKGDIAEGYSVSREKKESFPLTVTSAQKNPTAFYLCASSIRRSYSNQPQHFGDGTRLSIL.

This clone was found once. This chain links TRBV5-5 with TRBJ1-2; unclear D gene. Germline V lookup: CDR1 SGHKS, CDR2 YYEKEE (reference sequence). The V and J ends lost 0 bases and 1 base respectively, with 13 bases between them. There are 16 residues in the CDR3. The CDR3 coding sequence is TGTGCCAGCAGCTTGGTTCCGGGGTCTGGTAACTATGGCTACACCTTC. It encodes CASSLVPGSGNYGYTF.

The chain links TRBV18 to TRBJ2-1; possibly TRBD1 for D (7 bases). Germline V gene lookup returns CDR1 KGHSH and CDR2 LQKENI. Trimming stripped 1 base from V and 7 bases from J, with 14 bases between. This CDR3 is built from 15 residues. The CDR3 sequence is CASSPQEGASNEQFF. For the CDR3, the DNA is TGTGCCAGCTCACCACAGGAGGGGGCATCTAATGAGCAGTTCTTC.

This clone has only a few counts. The V call is TRBV19, the J call TRBJ1-2; 11 nucleotides match TRBD1. The V and J ends lost 0 bases and 4 bases, in that order; junction bases with no gene match: 7. CDR1 LNHDA and CDR2 SQIVND come from the germline V gene (reference sequence). This CDR3 spans 17 amino acids. CDR3 protein: CASSIDHGTGGSYGYTF. The CDR3 DNA reads TGTGCCAGTAGTATAGATCACGGGACAGGGGGAAGCTATGGCTACACCTTC.

The rearrangement joins TRBV18 to TRBJ2-1; 10 bases are shared with TRBD2. The J segment lost 8 bases and the V segment lost 10 bases, leaving 14 bases of the junction unmatched. Looked up from germline, CDR1 is KGHSH and CDR2 is LQKENI. The CDR3 spans 15 residues. The CDR3 nucleotides are TGTGCCACCAGACCCCCAGCGGGAGGGCTCTATGAGCAGTTCTTC. The encoded protein is CATRPPAGGLYEQFF.

V is TRBV7-9 and J is TRBJ2-3; TRBD2 aligns across 10 bases. CDR3 length: 16 residues. J was trimmed by 4 bases and V by 6 bases; bases with no gene match: 10. The germline V gene has CDR1 SEHNR and CDR2 FQNEAQ (reference sequence). CDR3 DNA sequence: TGTGCCAGCAGACATAGCCTAGCGGGAGTGGCAGATACGCAGTATTTT. This sequence encodes CASRHSLAGVADTQYF.

The chain employs TRBV7-9 and TRBJ1-5; D remains unclear. Trimming stripped 0 bases from V and 4 bases from J, with 7 bases between. Germline-derived CDR1 and CDR2 are SEHNR and FQNEAQ (reference sequence). The CDR3 loop spans 14 amino acids. The chain's CDR3 is CASSLASLNQPQHF. The CDR3 coding sequence is TGTGCCAGCAGCTTAGCGTCTCTGAATCAGCCCCAGCATTTT.

The chain combines TRBV6-5 with TRBJ2-1; D uncertain. CDR3 length equals 15 residues. The ends were cut back, 4 bases at V and 0 bases at J, with 10 bases in the middle. The germline gives CDR1 MNHEY, CDR2 SVGAGI. The DNA for the CDR3 is TGTGCCAGCAGTTCGGTTGGGTTCTCCTACAATGAGCAGTTCTTC. Protein product: CASSSVGFSYNEQFF.

The chain joins TRBV7-7 to TRBJ2-7; D call uncertain. Germline values: CDR1 SSHAT, CDR2 FNYEAQ (reference sequence). Between the trimmed V and J ends, which lost 5 bases and 2 bases, there was a span of 10 bases. This CDR3 has 13 amino acids. CDR3 sequence reads: CASSPGPAYEQYF. In nucleotides, the CDR3 is TGTGCCAGCAGCCCGGGCCCTGCCTACGAGCAGTACTTC.

V usage is TRBV28 and J usage is TRBJ1-1, with a tentative D call TRBD1 (6 bases). Trimming cost V 4 bases and J 10 bases, with 7 bases left between them. CDR1 is MDHEN, CDR2 SYDVKM, per germline. This CDR3 region has 10 residues. In DNA, the CDR3 is TGTGCCAGCAGTTACAGGGTAGCTTTCTTT. It encodes CASSYRVAFF. Looking up the rest from reference TRBV28 and TRBJ1-1 gives the full variable domain: DVKVTQSSRYLVKRTGEKVFLECVQDMDHENMFWYRQDPGLGLRLIYFSYDVKMKEKGDIPEGYSVSREKKERFSLILESASTNQTSMYLCASSYRVAFFGQGTRLTVV.

This chain connects TRBV15 to TRBJ2-1; D is undetermined. The CDR3 has 16 residues. The V gene's germline CDR1 is LNHNV and CDR2 YYDKDF (reference sequence). V lost 1 base to trimming and J lost 0 bases, with 10 bases between them. The CDR3 loop is CATSRVKQVSYNEQFF. CDR3 sequence (DNA): TGTGCCACCAGCAGAGTTAAGCAAGTCTCCTACAATGAGCAGTTCTTC.

The V call is TRBV4-2, the J call TRBJ2-1; 9 nucleotides agree with TRBD1. With 1 base clipped from V and 6 bases from J, the junction kept 4 bases outside the gene matches. This CDR3 contains 15 residues. Germline V lookup: CDR1 LGHNA, CDR2 YNFKEQ. The CDR3 nucleotides read TGTGCCAGCAGCCAAGCCGGGACAGGGCTCAATGAGCAGTTCTTC. It codes for CASSQAGTGLNEQFF.

The rearrangement uses TRBV5-4 and TRBJ1-4; D is unclear. This CDR3 contains 16 residues. V lost 4 bases and J 0 bases, leaving 13 bases between the germline ends. The germline CDR1 and CDR2 sequences are SGHNT and YYREEE (reference sequence). CDR3 DNA sequence: TGTGCCAGCAGCCGAGCCACAGCGGCAACTAATGAAAAACTGTTTTTT. Amino acid sequence: CASSRATAATNEKLFF.